The T cell receptor (beta chain) described here comes from a study of PD-1 blockade in classical Hodgkin lymphoma. Study-wide results and caveats: Compared with healthy donors, newly diagnosed patients reportedly showed lower baseline TCR diversity.

No patient escaped relapse after autologous stem cell transplantation, and brentuximab vedotin exposure varied. Unmatched junction bases numbered 9, after V lost 4 bases and J lost 5 bases. CDR3 length equals 15 residues. The germline V gene has CDR1 LGHNA and CDR2 YSLEER. Profiling relied on immunoSEQ multiplex PCR, and the TCRdb table lists in-frame clones only, not all of them. This table has about 27,000 clones, under 85% appearing once. Points on this clone: The antigen is unknown.

This receptor was taken from a human donor with classical Hodgkin lymphoma. The chain carries TRBV4-3 and TRBJ2-5; 8 nucleotides match TRBD2. The input for sequencing was peripheral blood mononuclear cells (PBMCs), taken before the second cycle of nivolumab. CDR3 loop: CASSLQRGRVETQYF. For the CDR3, the DNA is TGCGCCAGCAGCCTTCAGCGGGGGAGGGTTGAGACCCAGTACTTC.